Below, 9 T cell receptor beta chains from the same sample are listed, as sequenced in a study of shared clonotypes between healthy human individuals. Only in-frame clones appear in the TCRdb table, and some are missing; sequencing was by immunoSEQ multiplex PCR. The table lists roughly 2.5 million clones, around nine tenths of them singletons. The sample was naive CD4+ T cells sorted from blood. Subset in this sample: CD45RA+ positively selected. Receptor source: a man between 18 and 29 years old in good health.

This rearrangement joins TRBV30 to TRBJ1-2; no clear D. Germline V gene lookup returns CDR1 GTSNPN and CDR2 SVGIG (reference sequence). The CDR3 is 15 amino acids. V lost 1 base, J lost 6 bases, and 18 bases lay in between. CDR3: CAWSALRATRHGYTF. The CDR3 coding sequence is TGTGCCTGGAGTGCCCTACGGGCCACCCGACATGGCTACACCTTC.

As DNA, the CDR3 is TGTGCCAGCTCACCGTGGGGGGCGATGAGTACCGGGGAGCTGTTTTTT. The encoded protein is CASSPWGAMSTGELFF. The V gene is TRBV18, the J gene TRBJ2-2, with D perhaps being TRBD1 or TRBD2 (6 bases each). Germline V gene sequence: CDR1 KGHSH, CDR2 LQKENI. The CDR3 is made up of 16 amino acids. With 3 bases removed from V and 5 bases from J, the gap between germline ends came to 16 bases.

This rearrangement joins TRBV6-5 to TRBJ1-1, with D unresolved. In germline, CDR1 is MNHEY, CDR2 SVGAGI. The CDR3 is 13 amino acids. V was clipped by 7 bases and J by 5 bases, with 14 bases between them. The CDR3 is CASNRLSGTEAFF. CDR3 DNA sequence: TGTGCCAGCAACCGACTCAGCGGGACTGAAGCTTTCTTT.

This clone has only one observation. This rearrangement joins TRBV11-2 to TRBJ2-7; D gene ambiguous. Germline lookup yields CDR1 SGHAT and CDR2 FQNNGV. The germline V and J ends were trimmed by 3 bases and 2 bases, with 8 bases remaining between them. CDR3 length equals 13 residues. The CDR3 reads CASSLARPYEQYF. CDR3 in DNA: TGTGCCAGCAGCTTGGCCAGACCCTACGAGCAGTACTTC.

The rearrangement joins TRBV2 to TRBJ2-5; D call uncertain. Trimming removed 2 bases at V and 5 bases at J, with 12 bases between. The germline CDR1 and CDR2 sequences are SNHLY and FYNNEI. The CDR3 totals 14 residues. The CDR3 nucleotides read TGTGCCAGCAGTGAAACCACATACCCCGAGACCCAGTACTTC. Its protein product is CASSETTYPETQYF.

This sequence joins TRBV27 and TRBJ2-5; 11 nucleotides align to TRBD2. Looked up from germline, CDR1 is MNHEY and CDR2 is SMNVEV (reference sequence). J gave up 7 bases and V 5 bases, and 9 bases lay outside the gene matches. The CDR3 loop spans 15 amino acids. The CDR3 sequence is CASSVSSGGSGTQYF. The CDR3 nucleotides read TGTGCCAGCAGTGTCTCTAGCGGGGGGTCAGGGACCCAGTACTTC.

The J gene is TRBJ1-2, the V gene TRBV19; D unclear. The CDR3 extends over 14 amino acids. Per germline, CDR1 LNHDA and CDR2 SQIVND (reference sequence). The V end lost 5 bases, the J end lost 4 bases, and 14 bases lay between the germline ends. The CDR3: CASSFAPSSYGYTF. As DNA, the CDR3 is TGTGCCAGTAGTTTCGCCCCGTCTTCCTATGGCTACACCTTC.

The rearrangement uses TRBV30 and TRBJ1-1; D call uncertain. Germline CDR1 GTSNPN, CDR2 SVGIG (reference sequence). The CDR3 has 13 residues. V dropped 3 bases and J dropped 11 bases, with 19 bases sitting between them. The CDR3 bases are TGTGCCTGGAGGGATCCGGCCTCCCCAAAGGCTTTCTTT. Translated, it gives CAWRDPASPKAFF. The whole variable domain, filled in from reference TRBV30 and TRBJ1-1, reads SQTIHQWPATLVQPVGSPLSLECTVEGTSNPNLYWYRQAAGRGLQLLFYSVGIGQISSEVPQNLSASRPQDRQFILSSKKLLLSDSGFYLCAWRDPASPKAFFGQGTRLTVV.

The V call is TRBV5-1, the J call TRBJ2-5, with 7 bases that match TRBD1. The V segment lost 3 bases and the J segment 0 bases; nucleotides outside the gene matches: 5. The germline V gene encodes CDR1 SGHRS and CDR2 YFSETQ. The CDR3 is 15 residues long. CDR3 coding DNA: TGCGCCAGCAGCTCAGTACAGGGGAACCAAGAGACCCAGTACTTC. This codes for CASSSVQGNQETQYF.